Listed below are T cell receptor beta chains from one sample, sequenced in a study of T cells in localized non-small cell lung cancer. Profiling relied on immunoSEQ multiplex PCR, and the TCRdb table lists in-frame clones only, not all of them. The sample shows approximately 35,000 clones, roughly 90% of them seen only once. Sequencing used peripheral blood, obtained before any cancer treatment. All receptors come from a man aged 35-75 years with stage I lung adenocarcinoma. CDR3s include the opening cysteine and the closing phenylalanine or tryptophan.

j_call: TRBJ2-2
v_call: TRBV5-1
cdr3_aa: CASSPFNRNTGELFF

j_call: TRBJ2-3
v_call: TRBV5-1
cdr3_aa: CASSLMVTRGQLASTDTQYF

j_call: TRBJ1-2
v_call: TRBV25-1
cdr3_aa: CASSELQGMEDGYTF

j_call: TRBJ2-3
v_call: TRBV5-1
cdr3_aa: CASSLGTGGSSDTQYF

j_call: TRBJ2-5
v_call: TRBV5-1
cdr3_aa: CASSFRTEETQYF

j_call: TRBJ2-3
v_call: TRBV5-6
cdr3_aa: CASSLYARDSLTDTQYF

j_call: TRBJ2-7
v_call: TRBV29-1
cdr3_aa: CSVDILAGLSYEQYF

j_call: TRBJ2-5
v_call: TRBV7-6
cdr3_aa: CASSTHWGRDQTQYF

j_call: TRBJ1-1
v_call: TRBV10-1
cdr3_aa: CASSESMDRGAFF

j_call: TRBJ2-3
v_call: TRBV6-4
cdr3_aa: CASSDAPSGGSTDTQYF

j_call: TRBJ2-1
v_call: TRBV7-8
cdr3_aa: CASSPLAGTSVNEQFF

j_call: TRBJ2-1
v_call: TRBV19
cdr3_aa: CASRSPGEQFF

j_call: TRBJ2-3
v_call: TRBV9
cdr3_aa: CASSQEGTSTSTDTQYF

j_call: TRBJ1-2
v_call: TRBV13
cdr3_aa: CASTREPGDGGYTF

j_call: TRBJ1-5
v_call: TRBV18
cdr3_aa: CASSARHGQNQPQHF

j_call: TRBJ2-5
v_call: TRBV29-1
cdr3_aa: CSVNSGTGETQYF

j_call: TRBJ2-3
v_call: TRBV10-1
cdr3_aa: CASSESLGSGGTDTQYF

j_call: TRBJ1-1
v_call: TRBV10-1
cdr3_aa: CASSELRGWAFF

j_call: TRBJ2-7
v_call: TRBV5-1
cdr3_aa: CASSLELGGGGEQYF

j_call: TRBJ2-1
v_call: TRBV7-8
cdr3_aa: CASSMTSSNEQFF

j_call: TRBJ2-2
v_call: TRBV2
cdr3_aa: CASSEGRIPSNTGELFF

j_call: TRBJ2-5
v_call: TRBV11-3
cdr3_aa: CASSSGTGTEGTQYF

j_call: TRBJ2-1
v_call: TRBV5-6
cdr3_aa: CASSSGQQKQFF

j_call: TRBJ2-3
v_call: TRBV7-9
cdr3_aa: CASTSSMLGRADTQYF

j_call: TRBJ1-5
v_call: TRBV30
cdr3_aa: CAWAAGTGLDQPQHF

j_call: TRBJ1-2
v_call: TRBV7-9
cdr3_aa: CASSPERTYGYTF

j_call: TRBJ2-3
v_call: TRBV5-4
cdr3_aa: CASSLQGLAETDTQYF

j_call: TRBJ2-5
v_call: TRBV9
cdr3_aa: CASSVSSEETQYF

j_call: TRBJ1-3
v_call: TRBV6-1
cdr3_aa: CASSAAGISGNTIYF

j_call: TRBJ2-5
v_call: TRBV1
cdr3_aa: CTSWGTETQYF

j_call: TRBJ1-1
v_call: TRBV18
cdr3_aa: CASSPVTEMNTEAFF

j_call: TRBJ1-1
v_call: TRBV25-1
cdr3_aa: CARSGQKAFF

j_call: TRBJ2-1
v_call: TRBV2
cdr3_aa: CASSATSYNEQFF

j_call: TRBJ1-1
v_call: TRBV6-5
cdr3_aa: CASSPGQGMGVAFF

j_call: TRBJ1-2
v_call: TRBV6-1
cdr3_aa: CASSEWSAQANYGYTF

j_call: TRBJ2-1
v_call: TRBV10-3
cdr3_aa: CASRGGSYNEQFF

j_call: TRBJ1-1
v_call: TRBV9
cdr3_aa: CASSPGTVTEAFF

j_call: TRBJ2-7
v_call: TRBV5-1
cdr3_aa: CASSLQGSYEQYF

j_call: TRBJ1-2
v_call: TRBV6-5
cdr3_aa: CASRTAIHNYGYTF

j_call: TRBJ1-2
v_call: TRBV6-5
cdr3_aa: CASSYGSGQTDGYTF

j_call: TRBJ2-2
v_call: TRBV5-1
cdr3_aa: CASSARNTGELFF

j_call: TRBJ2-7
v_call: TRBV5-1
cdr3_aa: CASSGRYEQYF

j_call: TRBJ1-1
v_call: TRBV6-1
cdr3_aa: CASSEKGAGGISGGNTEAFF

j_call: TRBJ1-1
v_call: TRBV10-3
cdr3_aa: CAISESGDRNTEAFF

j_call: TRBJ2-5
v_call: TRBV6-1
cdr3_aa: CASSEPLVQETQYF

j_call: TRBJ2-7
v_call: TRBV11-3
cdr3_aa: CASSSRGGNYEQYF

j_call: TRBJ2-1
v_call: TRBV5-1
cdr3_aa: CASRIGTGSVSEQFF

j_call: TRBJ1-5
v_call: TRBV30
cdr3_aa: CAWGSNLNQPQHF

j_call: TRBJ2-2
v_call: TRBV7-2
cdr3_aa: CASSLGQVFTGELFF

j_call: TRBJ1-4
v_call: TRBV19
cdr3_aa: CASRGFLSGTNEKLFF

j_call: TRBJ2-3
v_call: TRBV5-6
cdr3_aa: CASSLSKEFTDTQYF